Below, one TCR beta chain is given with its context. What it recognizes is unknown. This sample is drawn from a study of shared clonotypes between healthy human individuals. Germline V gives CDR1 SGHVS, CDR2 FNYEAQ. This CDR3 is built from 18 residues. V was clipped by 0 bases and J by 3 bases, with 17 bases between them. General study points: Sequencing depth was a factor that was expected to affect clonotype sharing among donors. Donors were few, which limited the genetic and exposure-history diversity represented.

Using immunoSEQ multiplex PCR, the repertoire was profiled, and TCRdb retains in-frame clones only, with some absent. The data show 2 million to 2.5 million clones, with around 95% seen just once and 0.1% to 0.15% held by the top ten. The chain employs TRBV7-6 and TRBJ1-4; tentatively, D is TRBD1 (6 bases). This TCR derives from a man aged 18 to 29 in good health. The specimen sequenced was naive CD4+ T cells sorted from blood. Regarding subset: CD45RA+ positively selected. The CDR3: CASSLALGGQKSNEKLFF. DNA of the CDR3: TGTGCCAGCAGCTTAGCCTTAGGGGGGCAGAAGTCTAATGAAAAACTGTTTTTT.